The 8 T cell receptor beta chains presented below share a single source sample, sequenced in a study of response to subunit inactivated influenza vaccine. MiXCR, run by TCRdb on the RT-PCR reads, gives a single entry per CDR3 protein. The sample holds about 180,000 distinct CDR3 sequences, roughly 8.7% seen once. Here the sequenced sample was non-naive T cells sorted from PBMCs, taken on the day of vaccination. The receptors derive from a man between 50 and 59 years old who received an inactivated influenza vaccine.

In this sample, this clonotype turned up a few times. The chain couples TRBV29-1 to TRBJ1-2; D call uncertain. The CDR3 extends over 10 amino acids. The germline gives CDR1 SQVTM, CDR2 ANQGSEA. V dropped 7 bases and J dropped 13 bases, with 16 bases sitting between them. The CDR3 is CSAYQGGITF. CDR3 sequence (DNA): TGCAGCGCCTATCAAGGCGGGATCACCTTC.

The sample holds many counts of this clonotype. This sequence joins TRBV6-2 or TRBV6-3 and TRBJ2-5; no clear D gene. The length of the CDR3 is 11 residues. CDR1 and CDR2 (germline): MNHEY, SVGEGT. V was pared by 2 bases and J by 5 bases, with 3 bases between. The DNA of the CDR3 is TGTGCCAGCAGTTACCCGGAGACCCAGTACTTC. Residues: CASSYPETQYF.

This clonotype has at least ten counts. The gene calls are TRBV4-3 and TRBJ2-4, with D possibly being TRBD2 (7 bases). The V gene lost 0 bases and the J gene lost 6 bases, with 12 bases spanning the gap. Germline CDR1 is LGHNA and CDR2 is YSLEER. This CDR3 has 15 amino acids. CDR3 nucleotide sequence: TGCGCCAGCAGCCAAGATCGGGGGGCGGGAAACATTCAGTACTTC. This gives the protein CASSQDRGAGNIQYF.

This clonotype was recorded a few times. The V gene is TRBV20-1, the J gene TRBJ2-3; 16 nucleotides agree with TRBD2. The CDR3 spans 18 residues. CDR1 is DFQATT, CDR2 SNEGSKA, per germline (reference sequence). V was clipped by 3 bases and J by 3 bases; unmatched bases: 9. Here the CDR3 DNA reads TGCAGTGCTAGCGGGACTAGCGGGGGGGCCGGGTTTACAGATACGCAGTATTTT. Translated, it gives CSASGTSGGAGFTDTQYF.

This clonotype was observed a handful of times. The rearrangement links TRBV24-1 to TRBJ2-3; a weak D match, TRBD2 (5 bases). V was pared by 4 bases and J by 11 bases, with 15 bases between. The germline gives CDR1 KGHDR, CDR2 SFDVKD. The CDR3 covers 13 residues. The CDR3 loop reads CATSEPDSPWQYF. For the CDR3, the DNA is TGTGCCACCAGTGAACCGGACTCCCCTTGGCAGTATTTT.

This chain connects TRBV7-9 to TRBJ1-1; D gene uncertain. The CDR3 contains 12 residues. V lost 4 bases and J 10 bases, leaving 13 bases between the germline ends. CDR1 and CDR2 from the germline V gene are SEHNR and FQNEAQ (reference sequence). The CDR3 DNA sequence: TGTGCCAGCAGCTCGGAGGTAAGGGCAGCTTTCTTT. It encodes CASSSEVRAAFF.

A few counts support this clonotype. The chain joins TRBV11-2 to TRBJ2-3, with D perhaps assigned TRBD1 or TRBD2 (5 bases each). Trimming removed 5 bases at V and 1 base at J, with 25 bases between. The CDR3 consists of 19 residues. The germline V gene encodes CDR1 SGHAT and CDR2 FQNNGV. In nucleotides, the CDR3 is TGTGCCAGCAGCGACGGACTTAGGGGTGGTGCGGGCGGCACAGATACGCAGTATTTT. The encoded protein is CASSDGLRGGAGGTDTQYF.

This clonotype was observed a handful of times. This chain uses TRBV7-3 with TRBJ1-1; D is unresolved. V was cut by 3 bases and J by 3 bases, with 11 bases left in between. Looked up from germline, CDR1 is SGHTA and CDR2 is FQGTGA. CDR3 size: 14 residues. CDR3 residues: CASSFGLKDTEAFF. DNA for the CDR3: TGTGCCAGCAGCTTCGGATTGAAGGACACTGAAGCTTTCTTT.